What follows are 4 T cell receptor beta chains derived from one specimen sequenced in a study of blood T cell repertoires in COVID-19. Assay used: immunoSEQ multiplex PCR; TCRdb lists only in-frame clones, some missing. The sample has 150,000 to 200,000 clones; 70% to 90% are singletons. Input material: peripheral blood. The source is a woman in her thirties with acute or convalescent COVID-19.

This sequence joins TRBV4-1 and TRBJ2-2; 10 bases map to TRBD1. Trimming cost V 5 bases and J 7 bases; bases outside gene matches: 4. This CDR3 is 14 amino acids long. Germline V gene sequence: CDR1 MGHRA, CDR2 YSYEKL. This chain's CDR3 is CASSSGQGIGELFF. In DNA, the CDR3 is TGCGCCAGCAGCTCGGGACAGGGGATCGGGGAGCTGTTTTTT.

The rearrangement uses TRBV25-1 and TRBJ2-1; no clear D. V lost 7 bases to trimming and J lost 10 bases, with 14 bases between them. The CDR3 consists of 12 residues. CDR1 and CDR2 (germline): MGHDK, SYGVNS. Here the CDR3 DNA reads TGTGCCAGCAAGAGCGACTTTAGGGAGCAGTTCTTC. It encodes CASKSDFREQFF.

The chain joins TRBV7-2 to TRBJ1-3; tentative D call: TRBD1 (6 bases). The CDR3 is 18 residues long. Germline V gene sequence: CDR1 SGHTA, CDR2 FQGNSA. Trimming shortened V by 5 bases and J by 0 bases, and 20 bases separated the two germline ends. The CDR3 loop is CASSTPRGSGRSGNTIYF. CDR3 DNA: TGTGCCAGCAGCACACCCAGGGGAAGTGGACGCTCTGGAAACACCATATATTTT.

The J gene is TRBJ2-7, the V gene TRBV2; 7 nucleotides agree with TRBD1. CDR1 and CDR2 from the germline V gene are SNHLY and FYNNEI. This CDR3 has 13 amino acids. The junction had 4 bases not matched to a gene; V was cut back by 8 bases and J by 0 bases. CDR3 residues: CASPRDSSYEQYF. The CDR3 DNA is TGTGCCAGCCCAAGGGACAGCTCCTACGAGCAGTACTTC.